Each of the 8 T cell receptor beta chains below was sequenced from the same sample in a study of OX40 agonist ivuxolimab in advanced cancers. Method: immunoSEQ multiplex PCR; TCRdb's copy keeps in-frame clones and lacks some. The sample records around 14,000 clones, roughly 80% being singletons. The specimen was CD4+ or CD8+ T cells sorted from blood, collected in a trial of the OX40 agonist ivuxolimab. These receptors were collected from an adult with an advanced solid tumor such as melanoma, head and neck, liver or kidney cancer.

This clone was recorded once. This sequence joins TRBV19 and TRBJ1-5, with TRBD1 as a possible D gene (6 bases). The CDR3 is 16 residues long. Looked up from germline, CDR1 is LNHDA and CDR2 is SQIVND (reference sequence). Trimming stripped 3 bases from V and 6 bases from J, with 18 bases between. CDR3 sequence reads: CASSIGGTPVRQPQHF. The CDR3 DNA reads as TGTGCCAGTAGTATCGGGGGGACACCCGTCCGTCAGCCCCAGCATTTT.

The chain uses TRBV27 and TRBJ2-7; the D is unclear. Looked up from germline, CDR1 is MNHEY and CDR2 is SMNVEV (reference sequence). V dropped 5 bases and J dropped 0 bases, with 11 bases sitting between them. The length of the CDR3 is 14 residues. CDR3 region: CASSADSSSYEQYF. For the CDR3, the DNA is TGTGCCAGCAGTGCTGACTCAAGCTCCTACGAGCAGTACTTC.

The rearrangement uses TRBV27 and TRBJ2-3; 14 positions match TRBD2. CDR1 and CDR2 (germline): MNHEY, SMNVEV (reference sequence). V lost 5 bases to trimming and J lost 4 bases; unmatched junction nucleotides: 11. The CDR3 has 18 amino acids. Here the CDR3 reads CASSPRLAGGPSPDTQYF. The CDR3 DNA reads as TGTGCCAGCAGTCCCCGACTAGCGGGAGGGCCAAGTCCAGATACGCAGTATTTT.

In DNA, the CDR3 is TGTGCCAGCAGTCACAAGGACAACCCTTTCTACGAGCAGTACTTC. Translation gives CASSHKDNPFYEQYF. The rearrangement joins TRBV6-5 to TRBJ2-7; D might be TRBD1 (5 bases). Germline assignment: CDR1 MNHEY and CDR2 SVGAGI. Trimming left V 5 bases short and J 3 bases short, with 17 bases between. This CDR3 is 15 amino acids long.

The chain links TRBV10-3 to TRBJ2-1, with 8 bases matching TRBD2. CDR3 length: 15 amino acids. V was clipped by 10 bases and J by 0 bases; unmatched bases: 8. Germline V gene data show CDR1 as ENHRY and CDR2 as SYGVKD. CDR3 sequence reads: CATGGERSSYNEQFF. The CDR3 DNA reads TGTGCCACCGGGGGGGAACGATCCTCCTACAATGAGCAGTTCTTC.

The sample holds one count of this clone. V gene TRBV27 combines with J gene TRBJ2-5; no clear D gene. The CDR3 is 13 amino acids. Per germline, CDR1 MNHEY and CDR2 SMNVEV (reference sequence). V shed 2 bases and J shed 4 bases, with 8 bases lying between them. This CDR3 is CASSLNPAETQYF. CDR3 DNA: TGTGCCAGCAGTTTAAATCCCGCAGAGACCCAGTACTTC.

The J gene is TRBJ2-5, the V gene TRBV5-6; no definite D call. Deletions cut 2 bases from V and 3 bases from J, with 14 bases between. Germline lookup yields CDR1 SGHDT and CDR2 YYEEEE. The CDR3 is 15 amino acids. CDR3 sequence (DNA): TGTGCCAGCAGCTTTTCGGACGCTCGGGAAGAGACCCAGTACTTC. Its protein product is CASSFSDAREETQYF.

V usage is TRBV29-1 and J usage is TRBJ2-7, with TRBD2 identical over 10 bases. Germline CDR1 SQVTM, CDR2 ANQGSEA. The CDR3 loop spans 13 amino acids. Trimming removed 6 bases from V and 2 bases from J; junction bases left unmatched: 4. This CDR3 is CSVWTSGPYEQYF. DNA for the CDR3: TGCAGCGTGTGGACTAGCGGACCCTACGAGCAGTACTTC.